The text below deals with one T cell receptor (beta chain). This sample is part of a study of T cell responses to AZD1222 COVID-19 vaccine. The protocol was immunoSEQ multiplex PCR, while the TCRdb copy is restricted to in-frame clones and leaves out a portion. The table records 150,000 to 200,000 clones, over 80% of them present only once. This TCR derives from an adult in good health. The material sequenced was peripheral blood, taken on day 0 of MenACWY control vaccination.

CDR3: CASSQGVHPPEAFF. The CDR3 coding sequence is TGTGCCAGCAGCCAAGGGGTGCATCCACCCGAAGCTTTCTTT. The rearrangement joins TRBV7-2 to TRBJ1-1, with D tentatively TRBD1 (5 bases). The CDR3 is 14 amino acids. CDR1 SGHTA and CDR2 FQGNSA come from the germline V gene. The V gene lost 5 bases and the J gene lost 8 bases, with 18 bases spanning the gap.